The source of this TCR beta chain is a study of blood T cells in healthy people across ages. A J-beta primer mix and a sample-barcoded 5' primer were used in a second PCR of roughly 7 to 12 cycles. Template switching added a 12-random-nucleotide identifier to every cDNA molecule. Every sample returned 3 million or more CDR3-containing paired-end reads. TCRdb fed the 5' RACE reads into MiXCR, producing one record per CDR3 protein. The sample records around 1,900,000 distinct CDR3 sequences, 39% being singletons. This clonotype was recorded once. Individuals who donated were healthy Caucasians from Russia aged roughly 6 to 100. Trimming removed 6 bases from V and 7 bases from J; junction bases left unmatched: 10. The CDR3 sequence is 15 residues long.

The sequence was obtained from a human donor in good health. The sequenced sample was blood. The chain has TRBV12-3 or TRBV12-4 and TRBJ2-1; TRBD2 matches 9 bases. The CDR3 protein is CASRAAGGLQNEQFF. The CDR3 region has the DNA TGTGCCAGCAGGGCAGCGGGGGGCCTCCAAAATGAGCAGTTCTTC.